The clone carrying this T cell receptor (beta chain) showed up just a few times. No alpha-beta pairing information exists for these sequences. Sequencing used immunoSEQ multiplex PCR; TCRdb keeps in-frame clones, though not all of them. Of approximately 57,000 clones in the sample, roughly 86% are singletons; the top ten hold 20% to 25%. Cells were sorted from thawed PBMC rested overnight and stained with GMM-loaded CD1B tetramer, viability dye and anti-CD3. C32 glucose monomycolate from Rhodococcus equi was loaded onto the CD1B tetramers. CD14-expressing monocytes were removed from PBMC before cryopreservation and sorting. Some 95,000 tetramer-negative cells were sorted from each donor. This entry is derived from a study of T cells in tuberculosis. Across the study: Sequenced TCRs come from CD1B-GMM tetramer-binding T cells.

Trimming cost V 6 bases and J 2 bases, with 17 bases left between them. Germline CDR1 is SGHTA and CDR2 is FQGNSA. The CDR3 extends over 16 amino acids. Material: CD1b-GMM tetramer-negative cells sorted from PBMCs. The receptor was derived from an adult woman with latent tuberculosis. This chain links TRBV7-2 with TRBJ1-3, with TRBD1 as a possible D gene (6 bases). Here the CDR3 DNA reads TGTGCCAGCAGTTCACAGGGATGGGTGGCTGGAAACACCATATATTTT. Amino acid sequence: CASSSQGWVAGNTIYF.